This is a list of T cell receptor beta chains from one sample in a study of regulatory T cells in long-lasting Graves disease. In TCRdb, the multiplex PCR reads were re-called with MiXCR into one record per CDR3 protein. The sample records 400,000 to 500,000 distinct CDR3 sequences, 21% being singletons. This material consisted of peripheral blood mononuclear cells (PBMCs), taken when the disease was refractory, from a patient treated with antithyroid drugs. These TCRs come from a female donor with Graves disease. The CDR3 runs from the conserved cysteine through the conserved F or W. Each record gives: J gene, clone size, D gene, CDR3 length, V gene, CDR3 protein, CDR3 DNA. D genes are given only for firm matches. A clone size is listed for some rows: how often the clone was seen (once, few, many), or a class if it is expanded.

>TRBJ1-4|few|TRBD1|16|TRBV5-1
CASSSTGQGEGEKLFF
TGCGCCAGCAGCTCAACGGGACAGGGGGAAGGTGAAAAACTGTTTTTT
>TRBJ1-2|NA|NA|15|TRBV5-4
CASSLGGGQNYGYTF
TGTGCCAGCAGCTTAGGGGGGGGGCAAAACTATGGCTACACCTTC
>TRBJ2-7|NA|NA|14|TRBV11-2
CASSREADLNEQYF
TGCGCCAGCAGCCGGGAAGCGGACCTGAACGAGCAGTACTTC
>TRBJ2-7|NA|NA|15|TRBV27
CASSLGSNRGHEQYF
TGTGCCAGCAGTTTAGGGAGCAATAGGGGACACGAGCAGTACTTC
>TRBJ1-3|many|NA|15|TRBV28
CASSPAGPAGNTIYF
TGTGCCAGCAGTCCGGCAGGGCCCGCTGGAAACACCATATATTTT
>TRBJ2-7|NA|TRBD1|15|TRBV4-1
CASSQAKDRVDEQYF
TGCGCCAGCAGCCAAGCGAAGGACAGGGTGGACGAGCAGTACTTC
>TRBJ2-7|once|TRBD1|15|TRBV2
CASGLRTGKSNEQYF
TGTGCCAGCGGTTTACGGACAGGGAAGTCCAACGAGCAGTACTTC
>TRBJ2-2|few|NA|13|TRBV5-5
CAMQGPNTGELFF
TGTGCCATGCAGGGGCCCAACACCGGGGAGCTGTTTTTT
>TRBJ1-6|many|TRBD1|16|TRBV5-4
CASSIAGSRGNSPLHF
TGTGCCAGCAGCATAGCGGGGAGCAGGGGGAATTCACCCCTCCACTTT
>TRBJ1-2|NA|TRBD1|15|TRBV9
CASSSDIAGGYGYTF
TGTGCCAGCAGCTCAGACATAGCAGGGGGGTATGGCTACACCTTC
>TRBJ2-5|many|TRBD1|15|TRBV2
CASRNRDRTQETQYF
TGTGCCAGCAGGAATCGGGACAGGACCCAAGAGACCCAGTACTTC
>TRBJ1-5|few|NA|14|TRBV27
CASSLRTSNQPQHF
TGTGCCAGCAGTTTACGGACTAGCAATCAGCCCCAGCATTTT
>TRBJ2-2|NA|NA|15|TRBV7-9
CASSLVEPSTGELFF
TGTGCCAGCAGCTTAGTGGAGCCTAGCACCGGGGAGCTGTTTTTT
>TRBJ1-2|few|TRBD1|15|TRBV5-1
CASSLMGQGDYGYTF
TGCGCCAGCAGCTTGATGGGACAGGGTGACTATGGCTACACCTTC
>TRBJ2-3|NA|NA|17|TRBV29-1
CSVQSLQIRHGGDTQYF
TGCAGCGTTCAAAGCCTCCAGATTAGGCACGGCGGAGATACGCAGTATTTT
>TRBJ2-7|few|NA|15|TRBV5-1
CASSRLGPLEGEQYF
TGCGCCAGCAGCCGACTGGGACCCTTAGAGGGCGAGCAGTACTTC
>TRBJ2-7|few|TRBD1|14|TRBV19
CASSKGTGPYEQYF
TGTGCCAGTAGTAAGGGGACAGGGCCCTACGAGCAGTACTTC
>TRBJ1-1|many|NA|11|TRBV28
CASIGGQTAFF
TGTGCCAGCATCGGTGGACAGACGGCTTTCTTT
>TRBJ2-2|few|TRBD2|15|TRBV20-1
CSARTSGANTGELFF
TGCAGTGCTAGGACTAGCGGGGCGAACACCGGGGAGCTGTTTTTT
>TRBJ2-5|many|NA|15|TRBV14
CASSQGPLWGETQYF
TGTGCCAGCAGCCAAGGCCCTCTTTGGGGAGAGACCCAGTACTTC
>TRBJ2-5|many|TRBD2|17|TRBV7-9
CASSSLTSGLNQETQYF
TGTGCCAGCAGCTCATTAACTAGCGGCCTTAACCAAGAGACCCAGTACTTC
>TRBJ1-3|NA|NA|13|TRBV20-1
CSASTGGGNTIYF
TGCAGTGCTAGTACAGGTGGTGGAAACACCATATATTTT
>TRBJ2-5|many|TRBD1|16|TRBV7-8
CASSLARTGVRETQYF
TGTGCCAGCAGCTTAGCTAGGACAGGGGTCAGAGAGACCCAGTACTTC
>TRBJ2-2|NA|TRBD2|15|TRBV6-2/TRBV6-3
CASSGRAGEAGELFF
TGTGCCAGCAGTGGAAGGGCGGGAGAGGCCGGGGAGCTGTTTTTT
>TRBJ2-1|few|NA|13|TRBV20-1
CSAGPGTNNEQFF
TGCAGTGCAGGACCCGGGACGAACAATGAGCAGTTCTTC